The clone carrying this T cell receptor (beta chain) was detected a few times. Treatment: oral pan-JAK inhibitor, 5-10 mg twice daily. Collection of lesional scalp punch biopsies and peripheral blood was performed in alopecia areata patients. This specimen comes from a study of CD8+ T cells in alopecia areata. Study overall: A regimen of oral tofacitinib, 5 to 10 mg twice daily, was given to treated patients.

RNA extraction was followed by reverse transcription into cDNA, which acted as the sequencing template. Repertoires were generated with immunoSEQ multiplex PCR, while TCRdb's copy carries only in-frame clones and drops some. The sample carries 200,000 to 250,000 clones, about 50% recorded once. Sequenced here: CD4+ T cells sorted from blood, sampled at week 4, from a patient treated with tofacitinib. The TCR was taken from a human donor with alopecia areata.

CDR3 bases: TGTGCCTGGAGTGACCGGACCTACGAGCAGTACTTC. Translated: CAWSDRTYEQYF. This chain links TRBV30 with TRBJ2-7; D is unclear. This CDR3 has 12 residues. V shed 1 base and J shed 2 bases, with 6 bases lying between them. Germline V gives CDR1 GTSNPN, CDR2 SVGIG (reference sequence).